Listed below are T cell receptor beta chains from one sample, sequenced in a study of T cell repertoires in aging, cancer and after chemotherapy. MiXCR, applied by TCRdb to the multiplex PCR reads, yields one record per CDR3 protein. The data show about 13,000 distinct CDR3 sequences, approximately 24% seen once. Sequenced sample: blood. All receptors derive from a human donor in good health. Each CDR3 is given without its conserved first and last residue.

v_call: TRBV20-1
j_call: TRBJ2-1
cdr3_aa: SASEGVDEQF

v_call: TRBV6-5
j_call: TRBJ1-5
cdr3_aa: ASSKDREVDQPQH

v_call: TRBV7-2
j_call: TRBJ2-7
cdr3_aa: ASSLSSVTEYHEQY

v_call: TRBV10-3
j_call: TRBJ1-5
cdr3_aa: AISTSDRNNQPQH

v_call: TRBV6-2/TRBV6-3
j_call: TRBJ1-1
cdr3_aa: ASSYPEARLNTEAF

v_call: TRBV6-5
j_call: TRBJ2-2
cdr3_aa: ASSYTSLTNTGELF

v_call: TRBV6-5
j_call: TRBJ2-3
cdr3_aa: ASSPGTDTQY

v_call: TRBV10-3
j_call: TRBJ1-2
cdr3_aa: AISRGQYGYT

v_call: TRBV7-9
j_call: TRBJ1-6
cdr3_aa: ATHSAWRNSPLH

v_call: TRBV20-1
j_call: TRBJ1-1
cdr3_aa: SAGRQKNTEAF

v_call: TRBV28
j_call: TRBJ1-2
cdr3_aa: ASSFGTGGGYT

v_call: TRBV12-5
j_call: TRBJ2-1
cdr3_aa: ASGLGPQGEQF

v_call: TRBV20-1
j_call: TRBJ2-3
cdr3_aa: SAAERLDGDTRY

v_call: TRBV19
j_call: TRBJ2-4
cdr3_aa: ASKETGQLENIQY

v_call: TRBV28
j_call: TRBJ2-3
cdr3_aa: ANRPGTLSTDTQY

v_call: TRBV6-6
j_call: TRBJ2-7
cdr3_aa: ASRGVTEQY

v_call: TRBV12-3/TRBV12-4
j_call: TRBJ2-3
cdr3_aa: ASSFSYQAGSDTQY

v_call: TRBV11-1
j_call: TRBJ2-5
cdr3_aa: ASSGGTGDGETQY

v_call: TRBV18
j_call: TRBJ1-3
cdr3_aa: ASSPGTSSGNTIY

v_call: TRBV9
j_call: TRBJ1-1
cdr3_aa: ASSLTGRAGTEAF

v_call: TRBV12-3/TRBV12-4
j_call: TRBJ2-7
cdr3_aa: ASSPGTGAYEQY

v_call: TRBV6-5
j_call: TRBJ1-4
cdr3_aa: ASSYATGTPTEKLF

v_call: TRBV24-1
j_call: TRBJ2-5
cdr3_aa: ATSASVPQETQY

v_call: TRBV6-5
j_call: TRBJ1-1
cdr3_aa: AISRGAEAF

v_call: TRBV10-1
j_call: TRBJ2-3
cdr3_aa: ASRETSGVTDTQY

v_call: TRBV5-6
j_call: TRBJ2-1
cdr3_aa: ASTLDRGRYFEQF

v_call: TRBV20-1
j_call: TRBJ2-5
cdr3_aa: SARDRPTETQY

v_call: TRBV6-1
j_call: TRBJ1-6
cdr3_aa: ASSVGQINSPLH

v_call: TRBV27
j_call: TRBJ1-1
cdr3_aa: ASYRGFTEAF

v_call: TRBV5-1
j_call: TRBJ2-1
cdr3_aa: ASSSPDRYNEQF

v_call: TRBV5-1
j_call: TRBJ1-1
cdr3_aa: ASSLAAGVNTEAF

v_call: TRBV6-5
j_call: TRBJ2-7
cdr3_aa: ASRGTGGRLGY

v_call: TRBV6-5
j_call: TRBJ2-1
cdr3_aa: ASSSRGLGYEQF

v_call: TRBV6-6
j_call: TRBJ1-1
cdr3_aa: ASSYSGNTEPF

v_call: TRBV6-6
j_call: TRBJ1-1
cdr3_aa: ASSPSGNTEAF

v_call: TRBV6-1
j_call: TRBJ2-7
cdr3_aa: ASSEAEQVAYEQY

v_call: TRBV20-1
j_call: TRBJ1-2
cdr3_aa: SARDYRGDYGYT

v_call: TRBV5-1
j_call: TRBJ1-1
cdr3_aa: ASSLGTANTEAF

v_call: TRBV5-4
j_call: TRBJ2-2
cdr3_aa: ASSDQTLNTGELF

v_call: TRBV20-1
j_call: TRBJ1-6
cdr3_aa: SARNQGGNSPLH

v_call: TRBV27
j_call: TRBJ1-3
cdr3_aa: ASSLIGSSGNTIY

v_call: TRBV5-1
j_call: TRBJ2-1
cdr3_aa: ASSAPTSGGPYNEQF

v_call: TRBV6-5
j_call: TRBJ2-2
cdr3_aa: ASTPAVGGNRAGELF

v_call: TRBV7-2
j_call: TRBJ1-1
cdr3_aa: ASSPGDRGYTEAF

v_call: TRBV6-1
j_call: TRBJ1-5
cdr3_aa: ASHKGANPAVNQPQH

v_call: TRBV6-5
j_call: TRBJ1-5
cdr3_aa: ASSPGQGGNQPQH

v_call: TRBV7-2
j_call: TRBJ2-3
cdr3_aa: ASSLARLAGADTQY

v_call: TRBV19
j_call: TRBJ2-2
cdr3_aa: ASSVGGSLGELF

v_call: TRBV10-3
j_call: TRBJ2-7
cdr3_aa: AISEQNEQY

v_call: TRBV12-3/TRBV12-4
j_call: TRBJ2-1
cdr3_aa: ASSRRAYNEQF